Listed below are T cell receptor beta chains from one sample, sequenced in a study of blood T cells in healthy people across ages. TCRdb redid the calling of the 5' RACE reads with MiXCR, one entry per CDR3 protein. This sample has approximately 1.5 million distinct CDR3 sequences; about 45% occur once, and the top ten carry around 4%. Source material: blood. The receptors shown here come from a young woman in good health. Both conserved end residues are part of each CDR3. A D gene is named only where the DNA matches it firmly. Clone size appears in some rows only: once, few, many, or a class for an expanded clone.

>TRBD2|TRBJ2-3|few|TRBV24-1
CATSVKRGNTDTQYF
TGTGCCACCAGTGTTAAGCGGGGGAACACAGATACGCAGTATTTT
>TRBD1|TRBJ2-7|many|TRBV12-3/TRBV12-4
CASSSPGTGLSYEQYF
TGTGCCAGCAGTTCCCCCGGGACAGGGCTTTCCTACGAGCAGTACTTC
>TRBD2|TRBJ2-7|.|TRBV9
CASSGTSGFSYEQYF
TGTGCCAGCAGTGGGACTAGCGGCTTCTCCTACGAGCAGTACTTC
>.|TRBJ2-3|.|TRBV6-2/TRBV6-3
CASRPRGGVTDTQYF
TGTGCCAGCAGACCTCGCGGAGGGGTCACAGATACGCAGTATTTT
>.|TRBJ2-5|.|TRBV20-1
CSARYRVFGETQYF
TGCAGTGCTAGATATCGGGTTTTCGGGGAGACCCAGTACTTC
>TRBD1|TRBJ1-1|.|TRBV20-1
CSARRGPDTEAFF
TGCAGTGCTAGAAGGGGGCCAGACACTGAAGCTTTCTTT
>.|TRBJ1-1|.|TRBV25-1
CASSRGITNTKAFF
TGTGCCAGCAGCCGAGGCATTACGAACACTAAAGCTTTCTTT
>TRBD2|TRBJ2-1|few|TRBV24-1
CATRQTSGSDEQFF
TGTGCCACCAGACAGACTAGCGGGAGTGATGAGCAGTTCTTC
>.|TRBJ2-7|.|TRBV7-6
CASSLFSSSSYEQYF
TGTGCCAGCAGCTTATTTTCCAGCAGCTCCTACGAGCAGTACTTC
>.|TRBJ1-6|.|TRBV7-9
CASSLDYGSSSYNSPLHF
TGTGCCAGCAGCTTAGATTACGGATCAAGCTCCTATAATTCACCCCTCCACTTT
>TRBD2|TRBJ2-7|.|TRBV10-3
CAISLGAGSSYEQYF
TGTGCCATCAGCCTGGGAGCGGGGAGCTCCTACGAGCAGTACTTC
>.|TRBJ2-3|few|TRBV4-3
CASSLRPQVDTQYF
TGCGCCAGCAGCCTCAGGCCGCAGGTTGATACGCAGTATTTT
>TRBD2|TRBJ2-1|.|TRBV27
CASTGSGAYNEQFF
TGTGCCAGCACGGGAAGCGGGGCCTACAATGAGCAGTTCTTC
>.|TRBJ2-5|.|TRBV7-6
CASSLPGDGSDEQYF
TGTGCCAGCAGTCTGCCGGGGGACGGCTCGGATGAGCAGTACTTC
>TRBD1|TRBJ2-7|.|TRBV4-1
CASSRVQGDVYEQYF
TGCGCCAGCAGCCGGGTACAGGGGGATGTATACGAGCAGTACTTC
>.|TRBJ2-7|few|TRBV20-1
CSASGIKAYEQYF
TGCAGTGCCAGTGGGATAAAAGCCTACGAGCAGTACTTC
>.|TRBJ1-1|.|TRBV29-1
CSVESLGTYEAFF
TGCAGCGTTGAATCATTGGGGACATATGAAGCTTTCTTT
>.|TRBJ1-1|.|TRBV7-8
CASSSRTVSTEAFF
TGTGCCAGCAGCTCAAGGACAGTCTCCACTGAAGCTTTCTTT
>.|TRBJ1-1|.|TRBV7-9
CASSLEGLKAFF
TGTGCCAGCAGCTTAGAGGGGCTTAAAGCTTTCTTT
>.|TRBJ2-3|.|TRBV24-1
CATSDLRYRVTDTQYF
TGTGCCACCAGTGATTTGCGGTACAGGGTCACAGATACGCAGTATTTT
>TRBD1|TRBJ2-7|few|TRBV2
CASSDLDRGRYEQYF
TGTGCCAGCAGTGACCTAGACAGGGGGCGTTACGAGCAGTACTTC
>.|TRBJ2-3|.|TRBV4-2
CASSQLSRDTQYF
TGTGCCAGCAGCCAACTTTCCCGGGATACGCAGTATTTT
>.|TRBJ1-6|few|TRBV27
CASKAEGRGLNSPLHF
TGTGCCAGCAAGGCAGAGGGCAGGGGTCTTAATTCACCCCTCCACTTT
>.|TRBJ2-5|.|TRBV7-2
CASSLSRDAETQYF
TGTGCCAGCAGCTTATCCAGGGATGCGGAGACCCAGTACTTC
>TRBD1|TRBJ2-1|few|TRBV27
CASSNPQGANNEQFF
TGTGCCAGCAGTAACCCCCAGGGGGCCAACAATGAGCAGTTCTTC
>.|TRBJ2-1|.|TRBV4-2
CASSQVWQVNEQFF
TGTGCCAGCAGCCAAGTGTGGCAAGTCAATGAGCAGTTCTTC
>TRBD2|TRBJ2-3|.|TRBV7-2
CASSLRGGATDTQYF
TGTGCCAGCAGCTTGCGCGGGGGGGCGACAGATACGCAGTATTTT
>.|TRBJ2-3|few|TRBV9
CASAATTDTQYF
TGTGCCAGCGCTGCAACTACAGATACGCAGTATTTT
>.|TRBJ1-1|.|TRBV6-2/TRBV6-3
CASSWSTGHTEAFF
TGTGCCAGCAGCTGGAGCACAGGTCACACTGAAGCTTTCTTT
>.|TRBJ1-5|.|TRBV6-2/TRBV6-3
CASSYSWGNQPQHF
TGTGCCAGCAGTTACTCATGGGGCAATCAGCCCCAGCATTTT
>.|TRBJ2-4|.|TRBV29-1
CSVGSWVDIQYF
TGCAGCGTTGGATCCTGGGTCGACATTCAGTACTTC
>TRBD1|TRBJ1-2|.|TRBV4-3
CASSQDMGQGIGYTF
TGCGCCAGCAGCCAAGATATGGGACAGGGGATTGGCTACACCTTC
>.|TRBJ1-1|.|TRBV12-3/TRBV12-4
CASSVPKGNEAFF
TGTGCCAGCAGTGTGCCCAAGGGGAATGAAGCTTTCTTT
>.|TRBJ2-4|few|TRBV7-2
CASSLTVNLPTRGNIQYF
TGTGCCAGCAGCTTGACAGTAAATCTGCCAACCCGGGGAAACATTCAGTACTTC
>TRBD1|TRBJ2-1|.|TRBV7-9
CASSLTDRVRNEQFF
TGTGCCAGCAGCTTAACGGACAGGGTGAGGAATGAGCAGTTCTTC
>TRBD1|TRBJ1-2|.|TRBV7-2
CASSLTQGGGGGYTF
TGTGCCAGCAGCCTCACCCAAGGGGGCGGCGGGGGCTACACCTTC
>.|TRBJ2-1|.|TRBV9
CASSVAGGWNEQFF
TGTGCCAGCAGCGTGGCAGGGGGGTGGAATGAGCAGTTCTTC
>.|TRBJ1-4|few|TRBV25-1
CASSDRVKLFF
TGTGCCAGCAGTGACAGGGTGAAACTGTTTTTT
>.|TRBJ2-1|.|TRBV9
CASSVASGTLEQFF
TGTGCCAGCAGCGTAGCTTCCGGGACACTTGAGCAGTTCTTC
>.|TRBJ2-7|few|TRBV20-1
CSARDYRGIYEQYF
TGCAGTGCTAGAGATTATAGGGGGATCTACGAGCAGTACTTC
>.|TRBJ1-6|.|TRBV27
CASSYTGGDSPLHF
TGTGCCAGCAGTTATACTGGGGGGGATTCACCCCTCCACTTT
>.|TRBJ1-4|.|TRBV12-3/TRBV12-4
CASSFYRTTNEKLFF
TGTGCCAGCAGTTTCTATCGGACAACTAATGAAAAACTGTTTTTT
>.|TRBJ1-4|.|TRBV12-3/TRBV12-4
CASSLMAGVGEKLFF
TGTGCCAGCAGTTTAATGGCTGGGGTTGGTGAAAAACTGTTTTTT
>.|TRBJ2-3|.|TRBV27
CASSPTARGNAQYF
TGTGCCAGCAGTCCTACAGCCCGGGGAAATGCGCAGTATTTT
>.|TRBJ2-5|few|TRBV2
CASSEGGGIRTQYF
TGTGCCAGCAGTGAAGGTGGAGGGATCAGGACCCAGTACTTC
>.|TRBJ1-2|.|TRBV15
CATSRDNYGYTF
TGTGCCACCAGCAGGGATAACTATGGCTACACCTTC
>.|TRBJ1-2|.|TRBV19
CASSIMTTEGYTF
TGTGCCAGTAGTATTATGACGACGGAAGGCTACACCTTC
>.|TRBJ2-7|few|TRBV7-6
CASSLELGGTTYEQYF
TGTGCCAGCAGCTTAGAGCTCGGCGGGACGACCTACGAGCAGTACTTC
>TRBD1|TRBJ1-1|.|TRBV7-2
CASTRAGGPEAFF
TGTGCCAGCACAAGGGCAGGGGGCCCTGAAGCTTTCTTT
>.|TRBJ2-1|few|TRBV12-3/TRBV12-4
CASSLVEKSYNEQFF
TGTGCCAGCAGTTTAGTAGAGAAATCCTACAATGAGCAGTTCTTC
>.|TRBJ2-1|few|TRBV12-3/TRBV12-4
CASRLSGSAYNEQFF
TGTGCCAGCAGACTAAGCGGGTCAGCATACAATGAGCAGTTCTTC
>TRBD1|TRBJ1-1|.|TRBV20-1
CSATGTGKEGEAFF
TGCAGTGCTACCGGGACAGGGAAAGAAGGTGAAGCTTTCTTT
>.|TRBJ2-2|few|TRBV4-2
CASSKMGQANTGELFF
TGTGCCAGCAGTAAGATGGGGCAGGCGAACACCGGGGAGCTGTTTTTT
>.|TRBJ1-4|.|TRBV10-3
CAISANRERSNEKLFF
TGTGCCATCAGTGCTAACAGGGAAAGGTCTAATGAAAAACTGTTTTTT
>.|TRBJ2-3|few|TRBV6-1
CASRKGTDTQYF
TGTGCCAGCAGAAAGGGGACAGATACGCAGTATTTT